This TCR beta chain was obtained from a study of cytomegalovirus exposure and HLA in healthy donors. Study overall: A subsequent analysis reported that the 95 to 150 validation repertoires were produced on the same platform that had also been used for the 666 first-cohort repertoires.

Per the germline V gene, CDR1 is SGDLS and CDR2 is YYNGEE. V lost 1 base to trimming and J lost 5 bases, with 15 bases between them. This CDR3 is built from 15 residues. As for this clone: Its antigen is currently unknown.

Study results and caveats: In vitro work confirmed that a few CMV-associated chains recognize CMV antigens.

Profiled with immunoSEQ multiplex PCR; TCRdb holds only in-frame clones, not every one. The sample records around 91,000 clones, approximately 94% being singletons. The receptor was derived from a woman aged 30 to 39 in good health and CMV-seropositive. The sample taken for sequencing was PBMCs. The chain combines TRBV9 with TRBJ2-5; tentatively, D is TRBD1 (6 bases). The chain's CDR3 is CASSVRGSWGETQYF. DNA of the CDR3: TGTGCCAGCAGCGTAAGGGGGAGTTGGGGGGAGACCCAGTACTTC.